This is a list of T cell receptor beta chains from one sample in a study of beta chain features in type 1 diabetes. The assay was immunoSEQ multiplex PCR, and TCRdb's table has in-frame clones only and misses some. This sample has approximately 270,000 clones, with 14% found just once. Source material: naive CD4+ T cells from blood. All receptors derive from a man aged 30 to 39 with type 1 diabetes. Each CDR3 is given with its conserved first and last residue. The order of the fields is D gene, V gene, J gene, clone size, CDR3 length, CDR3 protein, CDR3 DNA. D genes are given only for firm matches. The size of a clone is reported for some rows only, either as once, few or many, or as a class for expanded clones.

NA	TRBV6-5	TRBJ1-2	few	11	CASSYLGGYTF	TGTGCCAGCAGTTACCTGGGCGGCTACACCTTC
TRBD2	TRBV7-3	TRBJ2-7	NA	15	CASSLRPGRDYEQYF	TGTGCCAGCAGCTTAAGGCCGGGGAGGGACTACGAGCAGTACTTC
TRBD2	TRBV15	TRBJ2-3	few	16	CATSSGLAGSTDTQYF	TGTGCCACCAGCAGCGGACTAGCGGGGAGCACAGATACGCAGTATTTT
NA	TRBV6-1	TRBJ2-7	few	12	CASNSPAYEQYF	TGTGCCAGCAATTCTCCAGCCTACGAGCAGTACTTC
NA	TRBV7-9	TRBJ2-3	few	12	CASSFGVDTQYF	TGTGCCAGCAGCTTCGGGGTAGATACGCAGTATTTT
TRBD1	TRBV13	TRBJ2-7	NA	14	CASSSGQGRGEQYF	TGTGCCAGCAGCTCAGGACAGGGTCGGGGCGAGCAGTACTTC
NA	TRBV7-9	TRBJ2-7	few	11	CASSLADTPYF	TGTGCCAGCAGCTTAGCGGACACCCCTTACTTC
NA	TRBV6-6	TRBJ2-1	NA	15	CASNKRPEGGNEQFF	TGTGCCAGCAATAAACGTCCTGAAGGCGGCAATGAGCAGTTCTTC
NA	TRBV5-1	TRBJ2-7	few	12	CASSLSYVEQYF	TGCGCCAGCAGCTTATCCTACGTGGAGCAGTACTTC
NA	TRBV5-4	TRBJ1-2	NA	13	CASSLDSNYGYTF	TGTGCCAGCAGCTTAGACAGTAACTATGGCTACACCTTC
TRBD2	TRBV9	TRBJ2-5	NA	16	CASSVAPRTSGETQYF	TGTGCCAGCAGCGTAGCCCCTAGGACTAGCGGAGAGACCCAGTACTTC
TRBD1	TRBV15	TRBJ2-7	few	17	CATSRVGTGARGSEQYF	TGTGCCACCAGCAGAGTAGGTACTGGGGCCAGGGGGAGTGAGCAGTACTTC
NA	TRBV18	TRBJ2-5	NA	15	CASSPRGSRQETQYF	TGTGCCAGCTCACCACGCGGCAGTAGACAAGAGACCCAGTACTTC
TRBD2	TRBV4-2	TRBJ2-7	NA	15	CASSPGGRSSYEQYF	TGTGCCAGCAGCCCGGGGGGTCGGTCCTCCTACGAGCAGTACTTC
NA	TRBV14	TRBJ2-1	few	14	CASSQGGSYNEQFF	TGTGCCAGCAGCCAAGGCGGGTCTTACAATGAGCAGTTCTTC
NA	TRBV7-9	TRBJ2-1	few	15	CASSLPGIEYNEQFF	TGTGCCAGCAGCTTACCGGGGATTGAGTACAATGAGCAGTTCTTC
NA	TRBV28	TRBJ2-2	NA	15	CASIPGGAGNGELFF	TGTGCCAGCATCCCGGGGGGCGCAGGAAACGGGGAGCTGTTTTTT
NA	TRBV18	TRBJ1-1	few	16	CASSPRAGAGDTEAFF	TGTGCCAGCTCACCAAGGGCGGGGGCCGGAGACACTGAAGCTTTCTTT
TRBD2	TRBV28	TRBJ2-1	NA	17	CASSLTGRESSYNEQFF	TGTGCCAGCAGTTTAACCGGGAGGGAAAGCTCCTACAATGAGCAGTTCTTC
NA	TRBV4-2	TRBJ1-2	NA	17	CASSQDWGRGGNYGYTF	TGTGCCAGCAGCCAAGATTGGGGCAGAGGTGGGAACTATGGTTACACCTTC
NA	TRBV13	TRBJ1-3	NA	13	CAVGENFGNTIYF	TGTGCCGTCGGAGAAAACTTTGGAAACACCATATATTTT
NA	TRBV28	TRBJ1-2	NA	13	CASSPGVNYGYTF	TGTGCCAGCAGCCCCGGAGTGAACTATGGCTACACCTTC
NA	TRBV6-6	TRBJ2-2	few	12	CASSLYTGELFF	TGTGCCAGCAGCCTATACACCGGGGAGCTGTTTTTT
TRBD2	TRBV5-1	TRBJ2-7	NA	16	CASSQSGLAGTYEQYF	TGCGCCAGCAGCCAATCCGGACTAGCGGGAACCTACGAGCAGTACTTC
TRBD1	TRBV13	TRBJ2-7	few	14	CASSLGTGGHEQYF	TGTGCCAGCAGCTTAGGGACAGGGGGCCACGAGCAGTACTTC
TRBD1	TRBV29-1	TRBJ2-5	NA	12	CSARTGEETQYF	TGCAGCGCCCGGACAGGGGAAGAGACCCAGTACTTC
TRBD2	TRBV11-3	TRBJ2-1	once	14	CASSSSGIYNEQFF	TGTGCCAGCAGTTCCAGCGGGATTTACAATGAGCAGTTCTTC
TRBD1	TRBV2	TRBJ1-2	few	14	CASSGGGAPVGYTF	TGTGCCAGCAGTGGAGGGGGCGCCCCTGTGGGATACACCTTC
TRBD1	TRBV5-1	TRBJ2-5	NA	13	CASSFTGEETQYF	TGCGCCAGCAGCTTTACAGGGGAAGAGACCCAGTACTTC
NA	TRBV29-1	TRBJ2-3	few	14	CSVRSGGRTDTQYF	TGCAGCGTTAGATCAGGCGGGCGCACAGATACGCAGTATTTT
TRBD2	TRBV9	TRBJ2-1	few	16	CASSETGTSGGREQFF	TGTGCCAGCAGCGAGACCGGGACTAGCGGGGGACGAGAGCAGTTCTTC
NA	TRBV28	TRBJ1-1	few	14	CASSTGGWGTEAFF	TGTGCCAGCAGCACAGGAGGGTGGGGCACTGAAGCTTTCTTT
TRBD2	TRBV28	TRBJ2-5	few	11	CASSGGLAGNF	TGTGCCAGCAGTGGAGGACTAGCGGGGAACTTC
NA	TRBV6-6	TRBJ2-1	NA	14	CASRPRSGKNEQFF	TGTGCCAGCAGGCCCCGGAGTGGCAAAAATGAGCAGTTCTTC
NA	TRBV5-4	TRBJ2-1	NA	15	CASSFSQGLAGEQFF	TGTGCCAGCAGCTTTAGCCAGGGACTCGCGGGGGAGCAGTTCTTC
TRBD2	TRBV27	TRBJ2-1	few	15	CASRPWGGGPNEQFF	TGTGCCAGCAGGCCCTGGGGGGGAGGGCCAAATGAGCAGTTCTTC
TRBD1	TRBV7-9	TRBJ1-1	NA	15	CASSSQGRLNTEAFF	TGTGCCAGCAGCTCACAGGGGCGCCTTAACACTGAAGCTTTCTTT
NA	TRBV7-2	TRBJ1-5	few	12	CASNRQQEPQHF	TGTGCCAGCAACCGTCAACAGGAGCCCCAGCATTTT
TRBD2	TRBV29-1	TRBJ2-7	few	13	CSVTTSGIYEQYF	TGCAGCGTCACGACTAGCGGGATTTACGAGCAGTACTTC
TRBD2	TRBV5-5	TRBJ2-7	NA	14	CASSPERLASEQYF	TGTGCCAGCAGCCCGGAGAGACTAGCGTCTGAGCAGTACTTC
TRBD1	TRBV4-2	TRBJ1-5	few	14	CASSQGQPGQPQHF	TGTGCCAGCAGCCAGGGACAGCCCGGTCAGCCCCAGCATTTT
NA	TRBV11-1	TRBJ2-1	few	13	CASSLAGKQEQFF	TGTGCCAGCAGCTTGGCCGGCAAACAGGAGCAGTTCTTC
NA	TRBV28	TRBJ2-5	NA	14	CASSSPQGQETQYF	TGTGCCAGCAGTTCCCCCCAGGGCCAAGAGACCCAGTACTTC
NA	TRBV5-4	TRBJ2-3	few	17	CASSEWEVAMWRDTQYF	TGTGCCAGCAGCGAATGGGAGGTAGCGATGTGGAGAGATACGCAGTATTTT
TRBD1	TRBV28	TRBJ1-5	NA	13	CASSSGGSQPQHF	TGTGCCAGCAGTTCAGGGGGTAGTCAGCCCCAGCATTTT
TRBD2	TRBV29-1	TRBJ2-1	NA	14	CSVLRGIAGLEQFF	TGCAGCGTTCTAAGGGGGATAGCGGGACTTGAGCAGTTCTTC
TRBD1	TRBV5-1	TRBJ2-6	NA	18	CASSLAGQGTSGANVLTF	TGCGCCAGCAGCTTGGCAGGACAGGGCACCTCTGGGGCCAACGTCCTGACTTTC
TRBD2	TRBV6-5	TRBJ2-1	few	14	CASSYGGSIDEQFF	TGTGCCAGCAGTTACGGCGGGAGTATCGATGAGCAGTTCTTC
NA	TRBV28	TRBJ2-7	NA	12	CASSPRVSEQYF	TGTGCCAGCAGCCCCCGAGTGAGCGAGCAGTACTTC
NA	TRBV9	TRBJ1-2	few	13	CASSVSQGGLGTF	TGTGCCAGCAGCGTCAGTCAGGGTGGCCTCGGGACCTTC
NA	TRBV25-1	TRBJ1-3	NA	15	CASSPDTFSGNTIYF	TGTGCCAGCAGTCCGGACACCTTCTCTGGAAACACCATATATTTT
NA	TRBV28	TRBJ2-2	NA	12	CASSLASGELFF	TGTGCCAGCAGTTTGGCTAGCGGGGAGCTGTTTTTT
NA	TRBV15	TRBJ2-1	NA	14	CATSPREGGNEQFF	TGTGCCACCAGCCCCCGGGAAGGGGGCAATGAGCAGTTCTTC